What follows is one TCR beta chain and its context. What it binds is unknown. The sample comes from a study of cytomegalovirus exposure and HLA in healthy donors. Findings of the study overall: The authors later linked a missense DCLRE1C variant to TCR beta V- and J-gene trimming. The authors assumed roughly uniform sequencing depth across donors for presence/absence analyses. Reportedly, a later analysis found an Asian-associated ancestry cluster had fewer N-insertions than the approximately 600-donor mean. Beyond CMV serostatus, there was no information to go on about immune exposure.

The PCR used 60 Vbeta and 13 Jbeta primers. Profiling relied on immunoSEQ multiplex PCR, and the TCRdb table lists in-frame clones only, not all of them. The sample consists of about 160,000 clones, roughly 79% of them appearing once. This TCR came from a woman aged 45-65 years in good health and CMV-seronegative. Sequencing was done on a sample of PBMCs.

The CDR3 coding sequence is TGTGCCAGCAGCCGAGTAGCGGGGGGGCCAGGAGAGACCCAGTACTTC. It is translated as CASSRVAGGPGETQYF. The chain links TRBV4-2 to TRBJ2-5, with 11 nucleotides matching TRBD2. The ends lost 4 bases at V and 4 bases at J; junction bases unmatched: 8. CDR3 length: 16 residues. The germline V gene encodes CDR1 LGHNA and CDR2 YNFKEQ.